One and the same sample provided the 10 T cell receptor beta chains below, sequenced in a study of cytomegalovirus exposure and HLA in healthy donors. Both 60 Vbeta primers and 13 Jbeta primers went into the PCR. Assay: immunoSEQ multiplex PCR; the TCRdb copy retains only in-frame clones and omits some. The sample has 50,000 to 70,000 clones, 60% to 80% seen once. The specimen sequenced was PBMCs. These receptors were obtained from a female donor in good health and CMV-seronegative.

The genes are TRBV5-4 and TRBJ1-1, with D unresolved. The CDR3 loop spans 12 amino acids. The ends were cut back, 4 bases at V and 4 bases at J, with 8 bases in the middle. Germline V gene lookup returns CDR1 SGHNT and CDR2 YYREEE (reference sequence). CDR3 residues: CASSVGSTEAFF. CDR3 DNA sequence: TGTGCCAGCAGCGTCGGTTCCACTGAAGCTTTCTTT.

The V call is TRBV6-1, the J call TRBJ2-5, with unresolved D. The J call may be wrong; the DNA end is better matched by TRBJ2-7. CDR1 is MNHNS and CDR2 is SASEGT in the germline V gene. This CDR3 is 14 amino acids long. CDR3 amino acids: CASRLTSTSYEQYF. DNA for the CDR3: TGTGCCAGCAGATTGACAAGCACATCCTACGAGCAGTACTTC.

The chain employs TRBV19 and TRBJ2-7; weak D call: TRBD2 (6 bases). The CDR3 extends over 16 amino acids. Germline V CDR1 and CDR2: LNHDA, SQIVND (reference sequence). V dropped 1 base and J dropped 0 bases, with 13 bases sitting between them. CDR3 protein: CASSIGHGGSSYEQYF. The CDR3 coding sequence is TGTGCCAGTAGTATAGGGCACGGAGGGAGCTCCTACGAGCAGTACTTC.

The V gene is TRBV5-6, the J gene TRBJ2-1, with 8 bases aligning to TRBD1. V shed 0 bases and J 4 bases; nucleotides not matched to a gene: 3. The V gene's germline CDR1 is SGHDT and CDR2 YYEEEE. CDR3 length equals 15 residues. DNA of the CDR3: TGTGCCAGCAGCTTGGTCGGGGACAGGTACAATGAGCAGTTCTTC. This sequence encodes CASSLVGDRYNEQFF.

The rearrangement joins TRBV10-3 to TRBJ2-2, with a tentative D call TRBD1 (5 bases). V dropped 4 bases and J dropped 6 bases, with 12 bases sitting between them. The V gene's germline CDR1 is ENHRY and CDR2 SYGVKD. The length of the CDR3 is 14 residues. In DNA form, the CDR3 reads TGTGCCATCAGTGGGCAGGGATTCGCCGGGGAGCTGTTTTTT. It is translated as CAISGQGFAGELFF.

The chain employs TRBV27 and TRBJ1-5; D remains unclear. From germline, CDR1 is MNHEY and CDR2 SMNVEV (reference sequence). The V end was cut by 6 bases, the J end by 3 bases, with 6 bases between. This CDR3 is built from 12 residues. The CDR3 loop is CASSRHNQPQHF. CDR3 coding DNA: TGTGCCAGCAGCCGACACAATCAGCCCCAGCATTTT.

The genes are TRBV2 and TRBJ2-5, with D perhaps matching TRBD1 (6 bases). V gave up 3 bases and J gave up 1 base, with 15 bases separating them. Germline lookup yields CDR1 SNHLY and CDR2 FYNNEI. The CDR3 spans 16 residues. The DNA of the CDR3 is TGTGCCAGCAGTGATTATTGGTTGACAGGCCAAGAGACCCAGTACTTC. Its translation is CASSDYWLTGQETQYF.

The V gene is TRBV7-6, the J gene TRBJ1-5, with unresolved D. V gave up 2 bases and J gave up 5 bases, with 4 bases separating them. Germline V gene data show CDR1 as SGHVS and CDR2 as FNYEAQ. The CDR3 contains 12 residues. This CDR3 reads CASSLIDQPQHF. The CDR3 nucleotides are TGTGCCAGCAGCTTAATCGATCAGCCCCAGCATTTT.

The gene calls are TRBV6-1 and TRBJ2-7; TRBD2 is a possible D gene (5 bases). The CDR3 runs to 13 residues. CDR1 MNHNS and CDR2 SASEGT come from the germline V gene. V gave up 2 bases and J gave up 1 base, with 6 bases separating them. CDR3 loop: CASSEWESYEQYF. CDR3 coding DNA: TGTGCCAGCAGTGAATGGGAGTCCTACGAGCAGTACTTC.

The CDR3 loop is CASSVEDTQYF. The CDR3 DNA reads as TGTGCCAGCAGTGTAGAGGATACGCAGTATTTT. The V gene is TRBV2, the J gene TRBJ2-3; no reliable D call. Trimming removed 4 bases at V and 6 bases at J, with 5 bases between. This CDR3 comprises 11 residues. CDR1 is SNHLY and CDR2 is FYNNEI in the germline V gene.